This T cell receptor beta chain emerged from a study of a mutant IDH1 vaccine in newly diagnosed glioma. Study background: The initiation of vaccination occurred 4-6 weeks after radiotherapy alone, or with temozolomide cycles. Beforehand, treatment had been radiotherapy, temozolomide, or both; the majority received both. Weeks 35 and 47 hosted visits V12 and V13, respectively.

This CDR3 has 15 residues. Germline CDR1 reads MNHEY; CDR2 reads SVGAGI. The V and J ends lost 2 bases and 2 bases respectively, with 10 bases between them. The method was immunoSEQ multiplex PCR; TCRdb's version includes in-frame clones alone and lacks a portion of them. The repertoire includes about 26,000 clones, 70% to 90% of them detected once, and 30% to 35% sits in the top ten. This clone occurred a few times. Its target is unknown. Time point defined: week 35, safety follow-up. Doses consisted of 300 ug of mutant IDH1 20-mer peptide each, paired with topical imiquimod. The patients were given eight vaccinations, one each in weeks 1, 3, 5, 7, 11, 15, 19 and 23.

The rearrangement uses TRBV6-5 and TRBJ1-5; D is uncertain. The TCR sequence derives from a man aged 25 to 45 with glioma. This sample comprised PBMCs, obtained from a glioma patient whose treatment included an IDH1 peptide vaccine. In nucleotides, the CDR3 is TGTGCCAGCAGTTACGCGACCGGGGGCAATCAGCCCCAGCATTTT. This codes for CASSYATGGNQPQHF.